This TCR beta chain was recovered during a study of response to subunit inactivated influenza vaccine. TCRdb used MiXCR to reprocess the RT-PCR reads, holding one entry per CDR3 protein. The table includes approximately 730,000 distinct CDR3 sequences, 14% detected once. This clonotype was seen a few times. The CDR3 contains 19 residues. The V end lost 0 bases, the J end lost 1 base, and 20 bases lay between the germline ends. Germline V gives CDR1 LGHNA, CDR2 YSLEER. The sequences come from PBMCs from blood, collected 14 to 15 days before vaccination. This chain uses TRBV4-3 with TRBJ2-3; D could derive from TRBD1 or TRBD2 (6 bases each). The clonotype originates from a man aged 50-59 years who received an inactivated influenza vaccine. The CDR3 DNA is TGCGCCAGCAGCCAAGATCGGGGGCCGAACCGAAGGGGCACAGATACGCAGTATTTT. It yields the protein CASSQDRGPNRRGTDTQYF.